These T cell receptor beta chains were read from a single sample in a study of blood T cells in healthy people across ages. In TCRdb, the 5' RACE reads were re-called with MiXCR into one record per CDR3 protein. The repertoire consists of roughly 830,000 distinct CDR3 sequences, with around 68% occurring once and the leading ten covering 25% to 35%. Sequencing used blood. These receptors were collected from a man in his thirties or forties in good health. CDR3s include the opening cysteine and the closing phenylalanine or tryptophan. Fields, in order: D gene, V gene, clone size, J gene, CDR3 length, CDR3 protein, CDR3 DNA. A D gene is named only where the DNA matches it firmly. A row's size may be missing; if present it is once, few, many or a size class.

d_call: TRBD1; v_call: TRBV9; clone_size: .; j_call: TRBJ2-3; cdr3_length: 16; cdr3_aa: CASSVGGYRGQDTQYF; cdr3_nt: TGTGCCAGCAGCGTAGGGGGATACAGGGGGCAGGATACGCAGTATTTT
d_call: TRBD2; v_call: TRBV9; clone_size: .; j_call: TRBJ2-1; cdr3_length: 15; cdr3_aa: CASSAGSGGANEQFF; cdr3_nt: TGTGCCAGCAGCGCAGGTAGCGGGGGGGCAAATGAGCAGTTCTTC
d_call: .; v_call: TRBV7-9; clone_size: .; j_call: TRBJ2-6; cdr3_length: 17; cdr3_aa: CASSFELPGSGANVLTF; cdr3_nt: TGTGCCAGCAGCTTTGAGTTACCAGGGAGCGGGGCCAACGTCCTGACTTTC
d_call: .; v_call: TRBV12-3/TRBV12-4; clone_size: few; j_call: TRBJ1-6; cdr3_length: 13; cdr3_aa: CASSLDRDSPLHF; cdr3_nt: TGTGCCAGCAGTTTAGACAGAGATTCACCCCTCCACTTT
d_call: .; v_call: TRBV7-8; clone_size: .; j_call: TRBJ1-2; cdr3_length: 15; cdr3_aa: CASSFDSADKHGYTF; cdr3_nt: TGTGCCAGCAGCTTTGATTCGGCGGACAAACATGGCTACACCTTC
d_call: .; v_call: TRBV20-1; clone_size: once; j_call: TRBJ2-5; cdr3_length: 12; cdr3_aa: CSANPPQETQYF; cdr3_nt: TGCAGTGCCAACCCGCCTCAAGAGACCCAGTACTTC
d_call: TRBD2; v_call: TRBV28; clone_size: .; j_call: TRBJ2-7; cdr3_length: 16; cdr3_aa: CASSLGGGLYSYEQYF; cdr3_nt: TGTGCCAGCAGTTTAGGCGGGGGGCTTTACTCCTACGAGCAGTACTTC
d_call: .; v_call: TRBV7-9; clone_size: once; j_call: TRBJ2-7; cdr3_length: 11; cdr3_aa: CASSTLDEQYF; cdr3_nt: TGTGCCAGCAGTACCTTGGACGAGCAGTACTTC
d_call: TRBD2; v_call: TRBV3-1; clone_size: .; j_call: TRBJ2-5; cdr3_length: 18; cdr3_aa: CASSLTGLADKRPETQYF; cdr3_nt: TGTGCCAGCAGCCTAACGGGACTAGCGGACAAACGACCAGAGACCCAGTACTTC
d_call: TRBD2; v_call: TRBV7-2; clone_size: few; j_call: TRBJ2-3; cdr3_length: 18; cdr3_aa: CASSLVKAAGTRSDTQYF; cdr3_nt: TGTGCCAGCAGCTTGGTTAAGGCCGCCGGGACTAGGTCAGATACGCAGTATTTT
d_call: .; v_call: TRBV18; clone_size: .; j_call: TRBJ1-6; cdr3_length: 15; cdr3_aa: CASSYDAGSTGPLHF; cdr3_nt: TGTGCCAGCTCATATGATGCAGGGTCCACCGGACCCCTCCACTTT
d_call: .; v_call: TRBV7-2; clone_size: few; j_call: TRBJ2-7; cdr3_length: 16; cdr3_aa: CASSLGGGTNPYEQYF; cdr3_nt: TGTGCCAGCAGCTTAGGAGGGGGGACCAATCCCTACGAGCAGTACTTC
d_call: TRBD1; v_call: TRBV4-1; clone_size: .; j_call: TRBJ2-2; cdr3_length: 16; cdr3_aa: CASSQPGQTNTGELFF; cdr3_nt: TGCGCCAGCAGCCAACCGGGACAGACCAACACCGGGGAGCTGTTTTTT
d_call: .; v_call: TRBV6-5; clone_size: few; j_call: TRBJ2-7; cdr3_length: 14; cdr3_aa: CASSYLAGSYEQYF; cdr3_nt: TGTGCCAGCAGTTACCTGGCAGGCTCCTACGAGCAGTACTTC
d_call: .; v_call: TRBV20-1; clone_size: .; j_call: TRBJ1-5; cdr3_length: 14; cdr3_aa: CSARVRGSNQPQHF; cdr3_nt: TGCAGTGCTAGAGTTAGAGGGAGCAATCAGCCCCAGCATTTT
d_call: TRBD1; v_call: TRBV4-2; clone_size: .; j_call: TRBJ2-5; cdr3_length: 17; cdr3_aa: CASSQEDRGRNWKTQYF; cdr3_nt: TGTGCCAGCAGCCAAGAGGACAGGGGGCGGAATTGGAAGACCCAGTACTTC
d_call: .; v_call: TRBV20-1; clone_size: .; j_call: TRBJ2-5; cdr3_length: 11; cdr3_aa: CSARGETEQYF; cdr3_nt: TGCAGTGCTAGAGGGGAAACAGAGCAGTACTTC
d_call: TRBD1; v_call: TRBV7-2; clone_size: .; j_call: TRBJ2-5; cdr3_length: 17; cdr3_aa: CASSSQLGQRFGETQYF; cdr3_nt: TGTGCCAGCAGCTCTCAGTTGGGACAGAGGTTCGGAGAGACCCAGTACTTC
d_call: .; v_call: TRBV5-1; clone_size: .; j_call: TRBJ2-1; cdr3_length: 13; cdr3_aa: CASRIPGVDEQFF; cdr3_nt: TGCGCCAGCAGGATTCCAGGGGTCGATGAGCAGTTCTTC
d_call: .; v_call: TRBV28; clone_size: .; j_call: TRBJ2-7; cdr3_length: 14; cdr3_aa: CASLSGQISYEQYF; cdr3_nt: TGTGCCTCCTTATCCGGGCAGATATCCTACGAGCAGTACTTC
d_call: TRBD2; v_call: TRBV4-2; clone_size: .; j_call: TRBJ2-7; cdr3_length: 15; cdr3_aa: CAGSLLAGVSYEQYF; cdr3_nt: TGTGCCGGCAGCCTGCTAGCGGGGGTTTCCTACGAGCAGTACTTC
d_call: TRBD1; v_call: TRBV7-8; clone_size: few; j_call: TRBJ2-7; cdr3_length: 17; cdr3_aa: CASSFGSGTGRIYEQYF; cdr3_nt: TGTGCCAGCAGCTTTGGTTCCGGGACAGGAAGAATCTACGAGCAGTACTTC
d_call: TRBD1; v_call: TRBV29-1; clone_size: .; j_call: TRBJ1-2; cdr3_length: 13; cdr3_aa: CSAMTGQEDGYTF; cdr3_nt: TGCAGCGCCATGACAGGGCAGGAGGATGGCTACACCTTC
d_call: TRBD1; v_call: TRBV12-3/TRBV12-4; clone_size: .; j_call: TRBJ1-5; cdr3_length: 17; cdr3_aa: CASSPSWDRGPNQPQHF; cdr3_nt: TGTGCCAGCAGCCCTTCTTGGGACAGGGGCCCCAATCAGCCCCAGCATTTT
d_call: .; v_call: TRBV10-3; clone_size: .; j_call: TRBJ1-2; cdr3_length: 12; cdr3_aa: CAISESGLSYTF; cdr3_nt: TGTGCCATCAGTGAGTCGGGGTTGAGCTACACCTTC
d_call: TRBD2; v_call: TRBV7-6; clone_size: few; j_call: TRBJ2-7; cdr3_length: 17; cdr3_aa: CASSLAVGRGESYEQYF; cdr3_nt: TGTGCCAGCAGCTTAGCGGTGGGGAGGGGCGAATCCTACGAGCAGTACTTC
d_call: .; v_call: TRBV5-1; clone_size: .; j_call: TRBJ1-4; cdr3_length: 14; cdr3_aa: CASSFEVGREKLFF; cdr3_nt: TGCGCCAGCAGCTTCGAAGTCGGCAGAGAAAAACTGTTTTTT
d_call: TRBD2; v_call: TRBV6-1; clone_size: few; j_call: TRBJ2-1; cdr3_length: 15; cdr3_aa: CASVSGGGSYNEQFF; cdr3_nt: TGTGCCAGCGTCAGTGGCGGGGGCTCCTACAATGAGCAGTTCTTC
d_call: .; v_call: TRBV7-9; clone_size: .; j_call: TRBJ1-6; cdr3_length: 16; cdr3_aa: CASSLGKDRNGSPLHF; cdr3_nt: TGTGCCAGCAGCTTAGGAAAGGACCGAAACGGATCACCCCTCCACTTT
d_call: TRBD1; v_call: TRBV12-3/TRBV12-4; clone_size: once; j_call: TRBJ1-1; cdr3_length: 13; cdr3_aa: CASSTGAATEAFF; cdr3_nt: TGTGCCAGCAGTACAGGGGCCGCCACTGAAGCTTTCTTT
d_call: TRBD1; v_call: TRBV9; clone_size: .; j_call: TRBJ2-3; cdr3_length: 15; cdr3_aa: CASSVEGGPTDTQYF; cdr3_nt: TGTGCCAGCAGCGTAGAAGGGGGCCCCACAGATACGCAGTATTTT
d_call: .; v_call: TRBV6-2/TRBV6-3; clone_size: .; j_call: TRBJ2-2; cdr3_length: 12; cdr3_aa: CASTAFTGELFF; cdr3_nt: TGTGCCAGCACCGCATTCACCGGGGAGCTGTTTTTT
d_call: .; v_call: TRBV7-9; clone_size: .; j_call: TRBJ2-7; cdr3_length: 13; cdr3_aa: CASSFPRENEQYF; cdr3_nt: TGTGCCAGCAGCTTCCCTCGGGAGAACGAGCAGTACTTC
d_call: .; v_call: TRBV27; clone_size: .; j_call: TRBJ2-5; cdr3_length: 14; cdr3_aa: CASSLNGIQETQYF; cdr3_nt: TGTGCCAGCAGTTTAAACGGGATTCAAGAGACCCAGTACTTC
d_call: .; v_call: TRBV25-1; clone_size: .; j_call: TRBJ2-5; cdr3_length: 16; cdr3_aa: CASSEWEPGALRTQYF; cdr3_nt: TGTGCCAGCAGTGAATGGGAGCCCGGGGCATTACGGACCCAGTACTTC
d_call: .; v_call: TRBV4-3; clone_size: .; j_call: TRBJ2-3; cdr3_length: 16; cdr3_aa: CASSQDRYRYTDTQYF; cdr3_nt: TGCGCCAGCAGCCAAGATCGGTACAGGTACACAGATACGCAGTATTTT
d_call: .; v_call: TRBV29-1; clone_size: .; j_call: TRBJ2-7; cdr3_length: 15; cdr3_aa: CSVEGIQGSSYEQYF; cdr3_nt: TGCAGCGTTGAAGGGATACAGGGAAGCTCCTACGAGCAGTACTTC
d_call: .; v_call: TRBV15; clone_size: few; j_call: TRBJ2-5; cdr3_length: 13; cdr3_aa: CATSRVNWETQYF; cdr3_nt: TGTGCCACCAGCAGGGTAAACTGGGAGACCCAGTACTTC
d_call: .; v_call: TRBV6-2/TRBV6-3; clone_size: .; j_call: TRBJ1-2; cdr3_length: 11; cdr3_aa: CATGRLYGYTF; cdr3_nt: TGTGCCACCGGGAGACTCTATGGTTACACCTTC
d_call: .; v_call: TRBV20-1; clone_size: .; j_call: TRBJ1-2; cdr3_length: 13; cdr3_aa: CSASDRDGYGYTF; cdr3_nt: TGCAGTGCCTCCGACCGGGACGGTTATGGCTACACCTTC
d_call: .; v_call: TRBV4-3; clone_size: .; j_call: TRBJ2-1; cdr3_length: 15; cdr3_aa: CASSPHARTYNEQFF; cdr3_nt: TGCGCCAGCAGCCCCCACGCGCGGACCTACAATGAGCAGTTCTTC
d_call: .; v_call: TRBV4-1; clone_size: .; j_call: TRBJ2-5; cdr3_length: 15; cdr3_aa: CASSQDEGSWETQYF; cdr3_nt: TGCGCCAGCAGCCAAGATGAGGGGAGTTGGGAGACCCAGTACTTC
d_call: .; v_call: TRBV11-1; clone_size: many; j_call: TRBJ1-2; cdr3_length: 13; cdr3_aa: CASSLTEDVGYTF; cdr3_nt: TGTGCCAGCAGCTTAACGGAAGACGTTGGCTACACCTTC
d_call: .; v_call: TRBV12-3/TRBV12-4; clone_size: .; j_call: TRBJ2-2; cdr3_length: 14; cdr3_aa: CASSQGRAAGELFF; cdr3_nt: TGTGCCAGCAGCCAGGGACGGGCCGCCGGGGAGCTGTTTTTT
d_call: .; v_call: TRBV20-1; clone_size: .; j_call: TRBJ2-5; cdr3_length: 15; cdr3_aa: CSASQSPGQRETQYF; cdr3_nt: TGCAGTGCTTCACAGAGCCCGGGTCAGAGAGAGACCCAGTACTTC
d_call: TRBD1; v_call: TRBV5-4; clone_size: few; j_call: TRBJ2-7; cdr3_length: 16; cdr3_aa: CASSPRGGGVTGEQYF; cdr3_nt: TGTGCCAGCAGCCCTCGAGGGGGCGGCGTGACTGGGGAGCAGTACTTC
d_call: .; v_call: TRBV29-1; clone_size: .; j_call: TRBJ2-3; cdr3_length: 15; cdr3_aa: CSVDTGRGSTDTQYF; cdr3_nt: TGCAGCGTTGATACCGGGAGAGGGAGCACAGATACGCAGTATTTT
d_call: .; v_call: TRBV7-3; clone_size: few; j_call: TRBJ2-3; cdr3_length: 13; cdr3_aa: CASSVTRQDTQYF; cdr3_nt: TGTGCCAGCAGCGTAACGCGACAAGATACGCAGTATTTT
d_call: .; v_call: TRBV9; clone_size: few; j_call: TRBJ2-1; cdr3_length: 15; cdr3_aa: CASSITGPPYNEQFF; cdr3_nt: TGTGCCAGCAGCATAACAGGGCCCCCCTACAATGAGCAGTTCTTC
d_call: .; v_call: TRBV4-3; clone_size: .; j_call: TRBJ2-7; cdr3_length: 14; cdr3_aa: CASSQGPLEDEQYF; cdr3_nt: TGCGCCAGCAGCCAAGGTCCATTAGAGGACGAGCAGTACTTC
d_call: .; v_call: TRBV7-2; clone_size: few; j_call: TRBJ1-2; cdr3_length: 14; cdr3_aa: CASSLVQTQGGYTF; cdr3_nt: TGTGCCAGCAGCTTAGTACAGACGCAGGGAGGCTACACCTTC
d_call: .; v_call: TRBV5-1; clone_size: .; j_call: TRBJ1-1; cdr3_length: 15; cdr3_aa: CASSATGDGNTEAFF; cdr3_nt: TGCGCCAGCAGCGCGACGGGAGATGGGAACACTGAAGCTTTCTTT
d_call: TRBD2; v_call: TRBV7-2; clone_size: many; j_call: TRBJ2-3; cdr3_length: 14; cdr3_aa: CASSTSGGWDTQYF; cdr3_nt: TGTGCCAGCAGCACAAGCGGGGGGTGGGATACGCAGTATTTT